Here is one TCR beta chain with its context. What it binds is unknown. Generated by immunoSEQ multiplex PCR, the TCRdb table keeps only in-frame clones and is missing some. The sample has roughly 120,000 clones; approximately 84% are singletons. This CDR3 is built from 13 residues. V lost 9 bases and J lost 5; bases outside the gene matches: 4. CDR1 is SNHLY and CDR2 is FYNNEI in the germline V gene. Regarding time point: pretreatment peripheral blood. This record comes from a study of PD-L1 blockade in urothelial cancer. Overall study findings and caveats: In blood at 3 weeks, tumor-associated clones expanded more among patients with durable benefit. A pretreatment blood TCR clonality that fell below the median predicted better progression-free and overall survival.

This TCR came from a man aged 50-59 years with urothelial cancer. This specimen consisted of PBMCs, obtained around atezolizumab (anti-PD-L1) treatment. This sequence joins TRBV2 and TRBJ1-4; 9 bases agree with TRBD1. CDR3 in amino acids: CASNDRGNEKLFF. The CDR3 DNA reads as TGTGCCAGTAACGACAGGGGGAATGAAAAACTGTTTTTT.